The rows below give T cell receptor beta chains drawn from one sample of a study of graft-versus-host responses after intestinal transplantation. Assay: immunoSEQ multiplex PCR; the TCRdb copy retains only in-frame clones and omits some. The sample includes fewer than 95,000 clones, around 93% seen only once; the top ten take roughly 0.36%. These receptors have no known antigen. The source material was unstimulated CD8+ T cells sorted from spleen or lymph node cells, sampled before transplant. The receptors here all came from a human donor who was the organ donor for an intestinal transplant. CDR3s include the opening cysteine and the closing phenylalanine or tryptophan. The order of the fields is V gene, CDR3 protein.

TRBV6-5 CASSYLSWGGAGELFF
TRBV5-6 CASSWGGTNTGELFF
TRBV4-2 CASSQVWGLAGISYEQYF
TRBV9 CASSVAGGRSPLHF
TRBV7-3 CASSLRQGKTQYF
TRBV28 CASSLKYRDSPLHF
TRBV27 CASSLLGGAGNTDTQYF
TRBV10-3 CAISGVPGQGLSEQYF
TRBV11-2 CASSSGGGSYEQYF
TRBV28 CASSYQAGGGETQYF
TRBV6-1 CASSGRPSGGLYNEQFF
TRBV19 CASSATGVSNQPQHF
TRBV7-9 CASSFGGGSDNEQFF
TRBV29-1 CSTRDNSYEQYF
TRBV4-1 CASSQAGTSGRNEQFF
TRBV19 CASSMGTGRYEQYF
TRBV30 CAWSSLGGPSLYEQYF
TRBV29-1 CSAEQGYTDTQYF
TRBV5-4 CASMIGGGVETQYF
TRBV7-8 CASEGAGGYTF
TRBV9 CASSAGGHLVTDTQYF
TRBV4-3 CASSHDISADGYEQYF